A selection of T cell receptor beta chains follows, all from one sample in a study of shared clonotypes between healthy human individuals. The assay was immunoSEQ multiplex PCR, and TCRdb's table has in-frame clones only and misses some. The data contain approximately 2,300,000 clones, just under 95% of them singletons. What was sequenced was naive CD4+ T cells from PBMCs. These receptors all come from a young man in good health. Some clones in this sample may be carry-over from other donors' samples. Each CDR3 is given with its conserved first and last residue. The D gene is left open where the match is weak. Clone size, where shown, is once, few, many, or a class for clones that have expanded.

abundance	v_gene	d_gene	j_gene	CDR3nt	CDR3aa
few	TRBV4-3	NA	TRBJ2-1	TGCGCCAGCAGCCAAGATGGGGGGCGAAATGAGCAGTTCTTC	CASSQDGGRNEQFF
NA	TRBV6-6	TRBD2	TRBJ2-5	TGTGCCAGCAGTCCGCGGGGGAAAGAGACCCAGTACTTC	CASSPRGKETQYF
NA	TRBV6-5	TRBD1	TRBJ2-7	TGTGCCAGCAGCCCACCAGGGACAGGGGGCGAGCAGTACTTC	CASSPPGTGGEQYF
once	TRBV2	NA	TRBJ1-2	TGTGCCAGCACTCAAAGGGGGGGAGGCGGCTACACCTTC	CASTQRGGGGYTF
NA	TRBV5-1	TRBD2	TRBJ2-1	TGCGCCAGCAGCTCGACTAGCGGGAGAGTCAATGAGCAGTTCTTC	CASSSTSGRVNEQFF
NA	TRBV4-2	NA	TRBJ2-1	TGTGCCAGCAGCCGTGCTGAGTACAATGAGCAGTTCTTC	CASSRAEYNEQFF
once	TRBV11-2	NA	TRBJ2-7	TGTGCCAGCAGCCGAAAAACCGGACGATGGGACGAGCAGTACTTC	CASSRKTGRWDEQYF
NA	TRBV7-3	NA	TRBJ2-3	TGTGCCAGCAGCTTGCAGGGGACCACAGATACGCAGTATTTT	CASSLQGTTDTQYF
NA	TRBV19	NA	TRBJ2-7	TGTGCCAGTAGTATAGCGGGAACGGGAGAGGACGAGCAGTACTTC	CASSIAGTGEDEQYF
NA	TRBV7-2	NA	TRBJ2-2	TGTGCCAGCAGCTTCCTCGGCCCGGGCACCGGGGAGCTGTTTTTT	CASSFLGPGTGELFF
NA	TRBV7-2	NA	TRBJ2-7	TGTGCCAGCAGCCCGAAGGGGGGAGGGGGCTCCTACGAGCAGTACTTC	CASSPKGGGGSYEQYF
NA	TRBV2	NA	TRBJ1-4	TGTGCCAGCAGTCCAGGGAATTCAGTACGGGAAAAACTGTTTTTT	CASSPGNSVREKLFF
NA	TRBV5-1	NA	TRBJ1-6	TGCGCCAGCAGCGAGGGAGCTTCACCCCTCCACTTT	CASSEGASPLHF
NA	TRBV18	NA	TRBJ2-7	TGTGCCAGCTCACCGCCCGGATCCCCCTACGGGCAGTACTTC	CASSPPGSPYGQYF
NA	TRBV9	NA	TRBJ2-1	TGTGCCAGCAGCGTAAGGCAGAGGGCCCTCAATGAGCAGTTCTTC	CASSVRQRALNEQFF
NA	TRBV5-8	NA	TRBJ2-5	TGTGCCAGCAGCCCGTGGGGGAATGGGCTACAAGAGACCCAGTACTTC	CASSPWGNGLQETQYF
NA	TRBV5-4	NA	TRBJ2-7	TGTGCCAGCAGCTTGGCTCTAGGTCAAAGCTCCTACGAGCAGTACTTC	CASSLALGQSSYEQYF